The 25 T cell receptor beta chains below all came from one sample that was sequenced in a study of T cell repertoires in cytomegalovirus infection. In TCRdb, the reads were re-called with MiXCR into one record per CDR3 protein. Of about 310,000 distinct CDR3 sequences in the sample, 15% to 20% were seen once. Sequences were obtained from PBMCs. These receptors originate from a human donor in good health (CMV status not recorded). Some clones in this sample may be carry-over from other donors' samples.

This clonotype was counted at least ten times. The J gene is TRBJ1-2, the V gene TRBV7-2; TRBD1 aligns across 7 bases. Germline CDR1 reads SGHTA; CDR2 reads FQGNSA. This CDR3 contains 18 residues. J gave up 7 bases and V 4 bases, and 21 bases lay outside the gene matches. Written as DNA, the CDR3 is TGTGCCAGCAGCTGCCTGAAGACAGGGACTTCCCAATCTTGTGGCTACACCTTC. Protein: CASSCLKTGTSQSCGYTF.

V and J are TRBV20-1 and TRBJ2-3; TRBD1 agrees at 9 bases. Germline-derived CDR1 and CDR2 are DFQATT and SNEGSKA (reference sequence). The CDR3 covers 15 residues. V lost 1 base, J lost 3 bases, and 5 bases stayed unmatched. The CDR3 coding sequence is TGCAGTGCTAGAGGACAGGGGGATTGGACAGATACGCAGTATTTT. Protein product: CSARGQGDWTDTQYF.

This clonotype was seen repeatedly, ten times or more. V usage is TRBV7-2 and J usage is TRBJ2-3; D unresolved. Germline-derived CDR1 and CDR2 are SGHTA and FQGNSA. Trimming shortened V by 4 bases and J by 0 bases, and 17 bases separated the two germline ends. CDR3 length equals 17 residues. CDR3 DNA: TGTGCCAGCAGCTCCCCCCGCCCGGGTAAAAGCACAGATACGCAGTATTTT. Its translation: CASSSPRPGKSTDTQYF.

The CDR3, as DNA: TGTGCCAGTAAGGACAGAGGAGCCTACGAGCAGTACTTC. Translating it yields CASKDRGAYEQYF. The V call is TRBV19, the J call TRBJ2-7; D is possibly TRBD1 (6 bases). The length of the CDR3 is 13 residues. Germline assignment: CDR1 LNHDA and CDR2 SQIVND (reference sequence). V gave up 7 bases and J gave up 2 bases, with 12 bases separating them. Full variable domain (remainder filled in from reference TRBV19 and TRBJ2-7): DGGITQSPKYLFRKEGQNVTLSCEQNLNHDAMYWYRQDPGQGLRLIYYSQIVNDFQKGDIAEGYSVSREKKESFPLTVTSAQKNPTAFYLCASKDRGAYEQYFGPGTRLTVT.

This clonotype showed up many times. The genes are TRBV4-2 and TRBJ1-5; D uncertain. Trimming removed 0 bases at V and 0 bases at J, with 3 bases between. CDR3 length: 14 residues. The germline CDR1 and CDR2 sequences are LGHNA and YNFKEQ. As DNA, the CDR3 is TGTGCCAGCAGCCAAGATATTAGCAATCAGCCCCAGCATTTT. This codes for CASSQDISNQPQHF.

V and J are TRBV27 and TRBJ2-3, with a weak D call TRBD1 (6 bases). With 6 bases removed from V and 3 bases from J, the gap between germline ends came to 13 bases. The CDR3 loop spans 14 amino acids. Germline values: CDR1 MNHEY, CDR2 SMNVEV (reference sequence). The CDR3 loop is CASRLTGRTDTQYF. CDR3 coding DNA: TGTGCCAGCAGATTAACAGGGCGGACAGATACGCAGTATTTT.

V gene TRBV5-6 combines with J gene TRBJ2-5; D may correspond to TRBD1 or TRBD2 (7 bases each). CDR1 is SGHDT, CDR2 YYEEEE, per germline. V was cut by 4 bases and J by 7 bases, with 23 bases left in between. The CDR3 consists of 16 residues. The CDR3 loop reads CASSPTRAGGGRTQYF. CDR3 nucleotide sequence: TGTGCCAGCAGCCCTACCCGGGCAGGGGGGGGGCGGACCCAGTACTTC.

The CDR3 nucleotides are TGTGCCAGCAACGACGAGGGGATCCATGGCTACACCTTC. Translating gives CASNDEGIHGYTF. The V and J genes are TRBV6-6 and TRBJ1-2; maybe TRBD1 (5 bases). V was clipped by 7 bases and J by 6 bases, with 15 bases between them. This CDR3 spans 13 amino acids. Looked up from germline, CDR1 is MNHNY and CDR2 is SVGAGI (reference sequence).

Relative to its sample, this clonotype is medium-sized. The rearrangement links TRBV28 to TRBJ1-2; D is uncertain. Germline V gene sequence: CDR1 MDHEN, CDR2 SYDVKM. The CDR3 has 11 residues. V dropped 5 bases and J dropped 6 bases, with 7 bases sitting between them. CDR3 loop: CASSMFNGYTF. The CDR3 DNA sequence: TGTGCCAGCAGTATGTTCAATGGCTACACCTTC.

This clonotype was counted at least ten times. The chain links TRBV7-2 to TRBJ2-7; D possibly matches TRBD1 or TRBD2 (6 bases each). The V gene lost 0 bases and the J gene lost 4 bases, with 13 bases spanning the gap. The CDR3 spans 15 residues. Germline-derived CDR1 and CDR2 are SGHTA and FQGNSA. Here the CDR3 reads CASSLAGGNFYEQYF. The CDR3 bases are TGTGCCAGCAGCTTAGCGGGGGGCAACTTTTACGAGCAGTACTTC.

The chain carries TRBV10-3 and TRBJ2-1; 8 bases match TRBD2. Trimming at V came to 3 bases and at J to 8 bases, leaving 9 bases not matched to a gene. The CDR3 is made up of 15 amino acids. Germline V gene sequence: CDR1 ENHRY, CDR2 SYGVKD. CDR3: CAISDPAGVGDEQFF. The CDR3, as DNA: TGTGCCATCAGTGATCCAGCGGGGGTAGGTGATGAGCAGTTCTTC.

This chain joins TRBV28 and TRBJ1-6; TRBD1 aligns across 9 bases. This CDR3 contains 14 residues. J gave up 6 bases and V 7 bases, and 4 bases lay outside the gene matches. Germline V gene sequence: CDR1 MDHEN, CDR2 SYDVKM. The CDR3 here is CASTSGQGNSPLHF. In DNA, the CDR3 is TGTGCCAGCACCTCGGGACAGGGTAATTCACCCCTCCACTTT.

This clonotype turned up a few times. The chain uses TRBV4-3 and TRBJ1-3; 7 bases line up with TRBD1. Germline CDR1 and CDR2: LGHNA and YSLEER. After removal of 1 base from V and 0 bases from J, the junction contained 3 bases not matched to a gene. The CDR3 runs to 16 residues. The CDR3 protein is CASSQGGQTSGNTIYF. The CDR3 DNA is TGCGCCAGCAGCCAAGGGGGACAGACCTCTGGAAACACCATATATTTT.

This clonotype was picked up many times. The chain recombines TRBV28 with TRBJ2-1; 11 nucleotides agree with TRBD2. Germline trimming cut 6 bases from V and 7 bases from J; bases unmatched to any gene: 11. Germline CDR1 MDHEN, CDR2 SYDVKM. The CDR3 consists of 16 residues. CDR3 DNA: TGTGCCAGCAGCCTGGGGATAGCGGGGGGGCGGAATGAGCAGTTCTTC. This translates into CASSLGIAGGRNEQFF.

This clonotype was counted between two and nine times. This rearrangement joins TRBV19 to TRBJ1-2, with TRBD1 matching over 8 bases. Germline CDR1 LNHDA, CDR2 SQIVND (reference sequence). The CDR3 length is 15 residues. V was pared by 6 bases and J by 2 bases, with 8 bases of the junction left unmatched. The CDR3 sequence is CASRNPAGGNYGYTF. CDR3 bases: TGTGCCAGTAGAAACCCTGCAGGGGGCAACTATGGCTACACCTTC.

This clonotype occurred a few times. The genes are TRBV20-1 and TRBJ1-1, with TRBD1 as a possible D gene (5 bases). Germline-derived CDR1 and CDR2 are DFQATT and SNEGSKA (reference sequence). There are 11 residues in the CDR3. The CDR3 protein is CRASRGTEAFF. In DNA, the CDR3 is TGCAGAGCTTCAAGGGGCACTGAAGCTTTCTTT.

The chain recombines TRBV5-1 with TRBJ1-3; 8 nucleotides line up with TRBD1. Germline V gives CDR1 SGHRS, CDR2 YFSETQ. The CDR3 runs to 15 residues. V shed 4 bases, J shed 0 bases, and the junction held 3 bases outside the gene matches. Written as DNA, the CDR3 is TGCGCCAGCAGCACCGGGACAGGCTCTGGAAACACCATATATTTT. It is translated as CASSTGTGSGNTIYF.

In its sample, this clonotype was seen a few times. The V call is TRBV5-4, the J call TRBJ1-3; maybe TRBD1 (5 bases). Germline V gene lookup returns CDR1 SGHNT and CDR2 YYREEE (reference sequence). Trimming stripped 4 bases from V and 0 bases from J, with 17 bases between. CDR3 size: 17 residues. DNA of the CDR3: TGTGCCAGCAGCCTAAGTCAGGGTCAATCCTCTGGAAACACCATATATTTT. Translating it yields CASSLSQGQSSGNTIYF.

This clonotype came up many times. The CDR3 sequence is CSATGTEHSTDTQYF. The CDR3 nucleotides are TGCAGCGCAACAGGGACAGAACACAGCACAGATACGCAGTATTTT. The J gene is TRBJ2-3, the V gene TRBV20-1; 7 bases match TRBD1. Germline V gives CDR1 DFQATT, CDR2 SNEGSKA (reference sequence). The CDR3 consists of 15 residues.

This clonotype has more than one count but fewer than ten. The chain is built from TRBV15 and TRBJ2-3, with D possibly matching TRBD2 (6 bases). Trimming removed 4 bases from V and 2 bases from J, with 13 bases in between. The CDR3 consists of 15 residues. The germline V gene has CDR1 LNHNV and CDR2 YYDKDF (reference sequence). The CDR3 is CATSKGRGSTDTQYF. The CDR3 DNA reads TGTGCCACCAGCAAAGGGCGGGGTTCCACAGATACGCAGTATTTT.

This clonotype was counted only a few times. The chain combines TRBV5-6 with TRBJ1-6, with TRBD1 matching over 8 bases. The CDR3 runs 14 residues. Germline V gene data show CDR1 as SGHDT and CDR2 as YYEEEE. V was pared by 4 bases and J by 10 bases, with 7 bases of the junction left unmatched. The CDR3 coding sequence is TGTGCCAGCAGCCGCGGACAGGGAGGGTCACCCCTCCACTTT. Translating gives CASSRGQGGSPLHF.

V and J are TRBV19 and TRBJ2-2, with D tentatively TRBD1 (5 bases). The CDR3 length is 14 residues. Trimming shortened V by 5 bases and J by 4 bases, and 11 bases separated the two germline ends. Germline V gives CDR1 LNHDA, CDR2 SQIVND (reference sequence). The CDR3 protein is CASSSGRVTGELFF. The DNA for the CDR3 is TGTGCCAGTAGTTCGGGCAGGGTCACCGGGGAGCTGTTTTTT.

This chain links TRBV3-1 with TRBJ1-1, with 10 positions matching TRBD1. From germline, CDR1 is LGHDT and CDR2 YNNKEL (reference sequence). Trimming took 3 bases from V and 5 from J; bases not matched to a gene: 3. This CDR3 has 14 residues. This CDR3 reads CASSHRDRGTEAFF. Here the CDR3 DNA reads TGTGCCAGCAGCCACCGGGACAGGGGAACTGAAGCTTTCTTT.

This clonotype was seen just once. The rearrangement uses TRBV6-6 and TRBJ2-1; TRBD2 matches 10 bases. This CDR3 contains 14 residues. Trimming took 6 bases from V and 10 from J; bases not matched to a gene: 9. Germline V gene sequence: CDR1 MNHNY, CDR2 SVGAGI (reference sequence). The CDR3 coding sequence is TGTGCCAGCAGATCAGCGGGGGGGCGGAGGGAGCAGTTCTTC. It encodes CASRSAGGRREQFF.

The V and J genes are TRBV12-3 or TRBV12-4 and TRBJ1-2; TRBD1 is a possible D gene (6 bases). With 6 bases removed from V and 1 base from J, the gap between germline ends came to 12 bases. The CDR3 runs to 14 residues. In DNA form, the CDR3 reads TGTGCCAGCAGATCAACGGGACATAACTATGGCTACACCTTC. This codes for CASRSTGHNYGYTF.